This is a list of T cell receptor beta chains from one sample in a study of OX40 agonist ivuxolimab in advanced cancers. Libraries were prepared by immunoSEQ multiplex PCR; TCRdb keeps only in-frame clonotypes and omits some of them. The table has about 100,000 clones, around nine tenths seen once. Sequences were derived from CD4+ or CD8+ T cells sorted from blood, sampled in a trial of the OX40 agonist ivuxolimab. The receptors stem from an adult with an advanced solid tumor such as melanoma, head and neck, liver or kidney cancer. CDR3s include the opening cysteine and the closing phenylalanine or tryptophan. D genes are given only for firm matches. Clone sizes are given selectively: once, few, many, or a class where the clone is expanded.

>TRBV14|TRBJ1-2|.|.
CASSLLRRAVGYGYTF
TGTGCCAGCAGCCTACTAAGGCGCGCCGTTGGCTATGGCTACACCTTC
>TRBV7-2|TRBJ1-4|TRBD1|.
CASSLAGGSTNEKLFF
TGTGCCAGCAGCTTAGCAGGGGGCTCAACTAATGAAAAACTGTTTTTT
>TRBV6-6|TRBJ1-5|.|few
CASSYGDQPQHF
TGTGCCAGCAGTTACGGGGATCAGCCCCAGCATTTT
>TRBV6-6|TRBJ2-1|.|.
CASSQRESSYNEQFF
TGTGCCAGCAGTCAACGGGAAAGCTCCTACAATGAGCAGTTCTTC
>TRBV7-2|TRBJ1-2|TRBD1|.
CASSWTGGYGYTF
TGTGCCAGCAGCTGGACAGGGGGTTATGGCTACACCTTC
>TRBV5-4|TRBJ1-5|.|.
CASSFWGSRINQPQHF
TGTGCCAGCAGCTTTTGGGGCAGTCGGATTAATCAGCCCCAGCATTTT
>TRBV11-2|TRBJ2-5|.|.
CASSPQETQYF
TGTGCCAGCAGCCCCCAAGAGACCCAGTACTTC
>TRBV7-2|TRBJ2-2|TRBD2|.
CASSQAGVSTGELFF
TGTGCCAGCAGCCAAGCGGGAGTAAGCACCGGGGAGCTGTTTTTT
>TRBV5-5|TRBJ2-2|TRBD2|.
CASSLARRSGRGTGELFF
TGTGCCAGCAGCTTGGCCCGTCGGAGCGGGAGGGGCACCGGGGAGCTGTTTTTT
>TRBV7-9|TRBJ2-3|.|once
CASSLEAGTSHTQYF
TGTGCCAGCAGCCTAGAGGCAGGGACCTCGCATACGCAGTATTTT
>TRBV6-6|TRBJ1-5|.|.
CASSPRGLSNQPQHF
TGTGCCAGCAGCCCGAGGGGCCTCAGCAATCAGCCCCAGCATTTT
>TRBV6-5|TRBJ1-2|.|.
CASSYRERDYGYTF
TGTGCCAGCAGTTACAGGGAGAGGGACTATGGCTACACCTTC
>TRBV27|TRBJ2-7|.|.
CASSPRRESYEQYF
TGTGCCAGCAGTCCCCGGAGAGAGTCCTACGAGCAGTACTTC
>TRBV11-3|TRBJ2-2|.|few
CASSLDSAGELFF
TGTGCCAGCAGCTTAGATTCAGCCGGGGAGCTGTTTTTT